This T cell receptor (beta chain) was found in a study of cytomegalovirus exposure and HLA in healthy donors. Study-level information: A later analysis reported the 100 to 150 validation repertoires used the same platform as the roughly 670 first-cohort repertoires. The study, taken as a whole, reports: Whilst most TCR sequences proved rare, a subset of public TCRs occurred across many donors. The investigators catalogued 150 to 200 TCR beta chains as cytomegalovirus-associated.

It was the approximately 120-subject validation cohort, separate from the 666-subject first cohort, to which the donors belonged. In the case of this clone: What it binds is not known.

Here immunoSEQ multiplex PCR was the method, and the copy in TCRdb shows in-frame clones only, minus some. Found here are a few hundred thousand clones, 90% of them singletons; the top ten hold 0.37%. V was cut by 1 base and J by 6 bases, with 9 bases left in between. Germline V gene sequence: CDR1 MNHEY, CDR2 SMNVEV (reference sequence). The CDR3 consists of 14 residues. Sequencing was performed on PBMCs. This chain connects TRBV27 to TRBJ2-2; D not resolved. The receptor comes from a young woman in good health and CMV-seronegative. In nucleotides, the CDR3 is TGTGCCAGCAGTTTATTTCAGGCCTCCGGGGAGCTGTTTTTT. It encodes CASSLFQASGELFF.